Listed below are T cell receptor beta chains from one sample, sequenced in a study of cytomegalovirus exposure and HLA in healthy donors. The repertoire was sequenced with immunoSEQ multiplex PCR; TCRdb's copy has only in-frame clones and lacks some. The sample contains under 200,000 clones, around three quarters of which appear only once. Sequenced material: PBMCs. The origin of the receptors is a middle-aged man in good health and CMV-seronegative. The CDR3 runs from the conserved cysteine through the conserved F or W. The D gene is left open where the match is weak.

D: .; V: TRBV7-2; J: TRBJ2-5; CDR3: CASSLVGRGETQYF
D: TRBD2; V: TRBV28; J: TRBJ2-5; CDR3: CASRGLAGETQYF
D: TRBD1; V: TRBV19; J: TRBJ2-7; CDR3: CASSMGQRSYEQYF
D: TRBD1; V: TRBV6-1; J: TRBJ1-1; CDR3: CAISLAQGGTEAFF
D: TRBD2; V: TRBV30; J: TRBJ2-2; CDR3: CAWRAPGLAGAGELFF
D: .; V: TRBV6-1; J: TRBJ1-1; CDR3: CASSESGGRGFAAFF
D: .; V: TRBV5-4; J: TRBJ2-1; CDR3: CASSPLLGGEQFF
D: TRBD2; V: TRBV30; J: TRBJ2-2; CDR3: CAWSRRVAGGRTGELFF
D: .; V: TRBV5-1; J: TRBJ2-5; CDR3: CASSLASGGETQYF
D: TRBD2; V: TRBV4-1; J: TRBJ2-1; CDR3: CASSPGRGGYNEQFF
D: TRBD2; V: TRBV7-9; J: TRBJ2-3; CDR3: CASSALAGATSTDTQYF
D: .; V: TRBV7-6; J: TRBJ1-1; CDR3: CASSSPVRGGGTEAFF